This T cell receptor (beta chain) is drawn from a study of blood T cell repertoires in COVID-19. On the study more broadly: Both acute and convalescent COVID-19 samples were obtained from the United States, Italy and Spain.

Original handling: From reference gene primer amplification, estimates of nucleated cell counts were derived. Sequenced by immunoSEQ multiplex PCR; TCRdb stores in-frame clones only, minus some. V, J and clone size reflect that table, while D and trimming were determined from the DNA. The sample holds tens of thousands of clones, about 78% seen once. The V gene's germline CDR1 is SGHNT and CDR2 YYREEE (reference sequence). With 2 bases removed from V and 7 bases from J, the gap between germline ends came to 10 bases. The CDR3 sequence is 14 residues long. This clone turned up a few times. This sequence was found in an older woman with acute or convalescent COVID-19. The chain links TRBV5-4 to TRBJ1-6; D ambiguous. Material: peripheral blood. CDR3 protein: CASSFPTTNSPLHF. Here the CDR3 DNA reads TGTGCCAGCAGCTTCCCGACGACAAATTCACCCCTCCACTTT.